These 16 T cell receptor beta chains were all obtained from the same sample, sequenced in a study of response to subunit inactivated influenza vaccine. TCRdb passed the RT-PCR reads through MiXCR, listing each CDR3 protein once. The sample carries around 790,000 distinct CDR3 sequences, less than 25% recorded once. The specimen was PBMCs from blood, collected 5 days after vaccination. These receptor sequences come from a man aged 50-60 years who received an inactivated influenza vaccine.

This clonotype was counted a few times. The chain couples TRBV4-3 to TRBJ2-5; the D is unclear. There are 13 residues in the CDR3. Trimming removed 1 base at V and 5 bases at J, with 8 bases between. The V gene's germline CDR1 is LGHNA and CDR2 YSLEER. CDR3 in DNA: TGCGCCAGCAGCCAAGGTCCGTTGGAGACCCAGTACTTC. Translating gives CASSQGPLETQYF.

The V and J genes are TRBV7-9 and TRBJ2-2; 7 bases are a match to TRBD1. The CDR3 covers 15 residues. The J segment lost 4 bases and the V segment lost 5 bases, leaving 7 bases of the junction unmatched. Looked up from germline, CDR1 is SEHNR and CDR2 is FQNEAQ (reference sequence). The CDR3 loop is CASSAFQGVTGELFF. CDR3 sequence (DNA): TGTGCCAGCAGCGCCTTTCAGGGGGTCACCGGGGAGCTGTTTTTT.

The chain is built from TRBV6-1 and TRBJ2-1; 9 bases fit TRBD1. Trimming removed 6 bases from V and 11 bases from J; junction bases left unmatched: 11. The CDR3 is 14 residues long. Germline V gene lookup returns CDR1 MNHNS and CDR2 SASEGT. The CDR3 DNA sequence: TGTGCCAGCAGCAAAGCCGGGACAGGGAATAAGCAGTTCTTC. Its translation is CASSKAGTGNKQFF.

This clonotype has ten or more counts. V is TRBV15 and J is TRBJ2-1; a weak D match, TRBD2 (6 bases). CDR1 LNHNV and CDR2 YYDKDF come from the germline V gene (reference sequence). The CDR3 consists of 17 residues. Trimming removed 1 base at V and 5 bases at J, with 18 bases between. CDR3 loop: CATSRGETTGVNNEQFF. CDR3 sequence (DNA): TGTGCCACCAGCAGAGGGGAGACGACGGGGGTTAACAATGAGCAGTTCTTC.

Many counts were recorded for this clonotype. The gene calls are TRBV20-1 and TRBJ1-1; the D is unclear. V was shortened by 1 base and J by 1 base, with 7 bases between the two germline ends. CDR3 length equals 13 residues. CDR1 DFQATT and CDR2 SNEGSKA come from the germline V gene (reference sequence). The chain's CDR3 is CSARGGGNTEAFF. In DNA, the CDR3 is TGCAGTGCTAGAGGGGGAGGGAACACTGAAGCTTTCTTT.

The chain couples TRBV15 to TRBJ1-6, with a tentative D call TRBD1 (5 bases). This CDR3 region has 15 residues. V was cut by 8 bases and J by 7 bases, with 18 bases left in between. Germline-derived CDR1 and CDR2 are LNHNV and YYDKDF (reference sequence). CDR3: CATRRQFGANSPLHF. CDR3 bases: TGTGCCACCCGCCGACAGTTCGGAGCCAATTCACCCCTCCACTTT.

This clonotype appeared a few times. The chain links TRBV3-1 to TRBJ2-7; D unclear. The CDR3 length is 13 residues. Trimming removed 2 bases from V and 5 bases from J, with 10 bases in between. The germline V gene encodes CDR1 LGHDT and CDR2 YNNKEL (reference sequence). The CDR3 region is CASSQMSAHEQYF. The CDR3, as DNA: TGTGCCAGCAGCCAAATGTCAGCACACGAGCAGTACTTC.

The chain combines TRBV12-3 or TRBV12-4 with TRBJ2-2; perhaps TRBD1 as D (5 bases). V shed 7 bases and J shed 1 base, with 13 bases lying between them. The CDR3 extends over 15 amino acids. CDR3 sequence: CASTTTDRNTGELFF. The CDR3 nucleotides read TGTGCCAGCACTACCACCGACAGGAACACCGGGGAGCTGTTTTTT.

The V call is TRBV5-1, the J call TRBJ1-2; D is unclear. Germline V gene sequence: CDR1 SGHRS, CDR2 YFSETQ. The CDR3 is made up of 13 amino acids. V was cut by 0 bases and J by 8 bases, with 11 bases left in between. The CDR3: CASSLAGKEGYTF. The CDR3 DNA reads TGCGCCAGCAGCTTGGCCGGGAAAGAAGGCTACACCTTC. The complete variable domain, with remaining parts taken from reference TRBV5-1 and TRBJ1-2, reads KAGVTQTPRYLIKTRGQQVTLSCSPISGHRSVSWYQQTPGQGLQFLFEYFSETQRNKGNFPGRFSGRQFSNSRSEMNVSTLELGDSALYLCASSLAGKEGYTFGSGTRLTVV.

This clonotype was detected many times. This chain joins TRBV4-3 and TRBJ2-7, with D perhaps being TRBD1 or TRBD2 (5 bases each). Germline V gene sequence: CDR1 LGHNA, CDR2 YSLEER. This CDR3 is 14 amino acids long. V shed 0 bases and J shed 7 bases, with 13 bases lying between them. This CDR3 is CASSQDDGGREQYF. CDR3 in DNA: TGCGCCAGCAGCCAAGATGATGGGGGACGGGAGCAGTACTTC.

A few counts support this clonotype. The V call is TRBV20-1, the J call TRBJ2-1; the match to TRBD2 covers 8 bases. CDR1 DFQATT and CDR2 SNEGSKA come from the germline V gene (reference sequence). The V segment lost 4 bases and the J segment 3 bases; nucleotides outside the gene matches: 14. The CDR3 sequence is 17 residues long. The CDR3 bases are TGCAGTGCTACAACCCCGGGGGGGAACCAAGTCTACAATGAGCAGTTCTTC. Translating gives CSATTPGGNQVYNEQFF.

J is TRBJ2-3 and V is TRBV4-1, with a tentative D call TRBD2 (5 bases). The CDR3 has 14 residues. The germline V and J ends were trimmed by 0 bases and 12 bases, with 16 bases remaining between them. CDR1 MGHRA and CDR2 YSYEKL come from the germline V gene. CDR3 sequence reads: CASSQDNGVASQYF. The CDR3 DNA reads as TGCGCCAGCAGCCAAGATAATGGGGTAGCGTCCCAGTATTTT.

V and J are TRBV12-3 or TRBV12-4 and TRBJ1-4, with D unclear. Trimming cost V 5 bases and J 0 bases, with 10 bases left between them. The CDR3 runs to 15 residues. The CDR3 DNA sequence: TGTGCCAGCAGTCCCCTCGCTGCAACTAATGAAAAACTGTTTTTT. It translates to CASSPLAATNEKLFF.

This rearrangement joins TRBV9 to TRBJ2-1; no clear D gene. In germline, CDR1 is SGDLS, CDR2 YYNGEE. This CDR3 contains 16 residues. Trimming shortened V by 0 bases and J by 0 bases, and 10 bases separated the two germline ends. CDR3 sequence reads: CASSVGRTLSYNEQFF. Written as DNA, the CDR3 is TGTGCCAGCAGCGTAGGAAGGACCCTCTCCTACAATGAGCAGTTCTTC.

The J gene is TRBJ2-3, the V gene TRBV4-3; perhaps TRBD2 as D (6 bases). Germline V gene sequence: CDR1 LGHNA, CDR2 YSLEER. The V gene lost 0 bases and the J gene lost 6 bases, with 13 bases spanning the gap. The CDR3 is 15 amino acids. Here the CDR3 DNA reads TGCGCCAGCAGCCAAGAGACTAGTCCGGTGGATACGCAGTATTTT. It yields the protein CASSQETSPVDTQYF.

The chain recombines TRBV6-2 or TRBV6-3 with TRBJ2-1; no reliable D call. CDR1 and CDR2 (germline): MNHEY, SVGEGT. With 2 bases removed from V and 4 bases from J, the gap between germline ends came to 15 bases. The CDR3 contains 16 residues. CDR3 amino acids: CASSYMGRSVYNEQFF. In DNA, the CDR3 is TGTGCCAGCAGTTACATGGGCAGAAGCGTATACAATGAGCAGTTCTTC.